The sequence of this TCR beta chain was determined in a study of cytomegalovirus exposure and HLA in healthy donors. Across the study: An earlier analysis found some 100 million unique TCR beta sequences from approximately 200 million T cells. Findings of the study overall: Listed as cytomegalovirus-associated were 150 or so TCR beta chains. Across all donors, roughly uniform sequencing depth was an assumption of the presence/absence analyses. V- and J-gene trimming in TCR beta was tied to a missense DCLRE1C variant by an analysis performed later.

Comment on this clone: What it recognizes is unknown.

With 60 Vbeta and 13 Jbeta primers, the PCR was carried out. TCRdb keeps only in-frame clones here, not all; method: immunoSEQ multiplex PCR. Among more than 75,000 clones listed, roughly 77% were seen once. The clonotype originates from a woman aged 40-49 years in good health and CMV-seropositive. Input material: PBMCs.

CDR3 DNA sequence: TGTGCCAGCAGTCGGACGGGGTATAGCAATCAGCCCCAGCATTTT. This gives the protein CASSRTGYSNQPQHF. This chain joins TRBV6-5 and TRBJ1-5; unclear D gene. Germline V gives CDR1 MNHEY, CDR2 SVGAGI. The V end was cut by 5 bases, the J end by 0 bases, with 11 bases between. This CDR3 spans 15 amino acids.